This is a list of T cell receptor beta chains from one sample in a study of shared clonotypes between healthy human individuals. The assay was immunoSEQ multiplex PCR, and TCRdb's table has in-frame clones only and misses some. The sample includes 1.5 million to 2.5 million clones, about 95% of them seen just once. The sequencing input was naive CD8+ T cells sorted from blood. These TCRs come from a man aged 18 to 29 in good health. The CDR3 runs from the conserved cysteine through the conserved F or W. A D gene is named only where the DNA matches it firmly. Clone size appears in some rows only: once, few, many, or a class for an expanded clone.

j_call v_call d_call clone_size cdr3_length cdr3_nt cdr3_aa
TRBJ2-3 TRBV6-1 NA NA 17 TGTGCCAGCAGTGAAAGGGGTCAGATCAGGGGCGGCGATACGCAGTATTTT CASSERGQIRGGDTQYF
TRBJ1-2 TRBV7-9 NA NA 14 TGTGCCAGCAGCCCCACGGACGGGAACTATGGCTACACCTTC CASSPTDGNYGYTF
TRBJ2-7 TRBV7-2 TRBD2 once 15 TGTGCCAGCAGCTTGGGACTACTTGCCTCCTACGAGCAGTACTTC CASSLGLLASYEQYF
TRBJ2-1 TRBV5-1 NA NA 15 TGCGCCAGCAGCTTGGAAGGAGGACCCTACAATGAGCAGTTCTTC CASSLEGGPYNEQFF
TRBJ2-1 TRBV4-1 TRBD2 once 19 TGCGCCAGCAGCCAAGATAGCCTCCTAGCGGGGGAGGCCCTCGGTGAGCAGTTCTTC CASSQDSLLAGEALGEQFF
TRBJ2-2 TRBV27 TRBD1 NA 16 TGTGCCAGCAGTTTTTCGACAGGGGAGGACACCGGGGAGCTGTTTTTT CASSFSTGEDTGELFF
TRBJ1-2 TRBV4-1 NA NA 13 TGCGCCAGCAGCCCCTTGGTGGGCTATGGCTACACCTTC CASSPLVGYGYTF
TRBJ2-7 TRBV27 NA NA 13 TGTGCCAGCAGTACACCGAGCTCCTACGAGCAGTACTTC CASSTPSSYEQYF
TRBJ2-7 TRBV28 NA NA 14 TGTGCCAGCAGGACAGGAGGGACATCATACGAGCAGTACTTC CASRTGGTSYEQYF
TRBJ1-1 TRBV4-1 NA NA 14 TGCGCCAGCAGCCAAGAAGGGGGATACACTGAAGCTTTCTTT CASSQEGGYTEAFF
TRBJ1-2 TRBV7-6 NA NA 15 TGTGCCAGCAGCGGGAGGGACATCCTCCTTCCGGGCTACACCTTC CASSGRDILLPGYTF
TRBJ2-7 TRBV4-1 TRBD1 NA 13 TGCGCCAGCAGCCAAGCGGACAGGGTCGAGCAGTACTTC CASSQADRVEQYF
TRBJ2-7 TRBV4-1 TRBD2 NA 17 TGCGCCAGCAGCCAGGAACCGGGACTAGGGGGTGGGTACGAGCAGTACTTC CASSQEPGLGGGYEQYF
TRBJ1-1 TRBV2 NA NA 14 TGTGCCAGCAGCCCGGACATCTTGAATCCTGAAGCTTTCTTT CASSPDILNPEAFF
TRBJ2-3 TRBV10-3 NA NA 17 TGTGCCATCAGTGAGTCGGGGCTAGCCGGGTACACAGATACGCAGTATTTT CAISESGLAGYTDTQYF
TRBJ1-6 TRBV19 TRBD1 NA 13 TGTGCCAGTAGTGGGACAGGGACTTCACCCCTCCACTTT CASSGTGTSPLHF
TRBJ2-5 TRBV4-1 NA once 15 TGCGCCAGCAGCCAGCGCGGGACGGATCAAGAGACCCAGTACTTC CASSQRGTDQETQYF
TRBJ2-1 TRBV16 NA NA 11 TGTGCCAGCAGCCAAGGGCGGTGGCAGTTCTTC CASSQGRWQFF
TRBJ2-1 TRBV5-3 TRBD2 NA 14 TGTGCCAGAAGCTCAGCGGGAGAGTTCAATGAGCAGTTCTTC CARSSAGEFNEQFF
TRBJ2-3 TRBV21-1 NA NA 14 TGTGCCAGCAGCAAAGGGAGAGCTGCCGATACGCAGTATTTT CASSKGRAADTQYF
TRBJ2-3 TRBV4-1 TRBD2 NA 15 TGCGCCAGCAGCCAAGCGCGGGGGGATTTAGATACGCAGTATTTT CASSQARGDLDTQYF
TRBJ2-7 TRBV29-1 NA NA 12 TGCAGCGGGAAGACACCACCCTACGAGCAGTACTTC CSGKTPPYEQYF
TRBJ1-4 TRBV4-2 NA few 12 TGTGCCAGCAGCCTGCTCAGTGAAAAACTGTTTTTT CASSLLSEKLFF
TRBJ1-1 TRBV27 NA NA 12 TGTGCCAGCAGGGGAGGTAACACTGAAGCTTTCTTT CASRGGNTEAFF
TRBJ2-7 TRBV29-1 NA NA 12 TGCAGCGTTGCTGAGGGGCAATACGAGCAGTACTTC CSVAEGQYEQYF
TRBJ2-3 TRBV5-6 NA NA 16 TGTGCCAGCAGCCTGACAGGCGTTTATAGCACAGATACGCAGTATTTT CASSLTGVYSTDTQYF
TRBJ2-7 TRBV5-3 TRBD1 NA 15 TGTGCCAGAAGCCAGGGACAGTCGGAAGTCTACGAGCAGTACTTC CARSQGQSEVYEQYF
TRBJ2-3 TRBV4-1 NA NA 14 TGCGCCAGCAGCCAAGGAGACCTCACAGATACGCAGTATTTT CASSQGDLTDTQYF
TRBJ2-7 TRBV13 TRBD2 NA 15 TGTGCCAGCAGCTTAGGAGGACTAGGATCCTACGAGCAGTACTTC CASSLGGLGSYEQYF
TRBJ1-2 TRBV19 NA NA 13 TGTGCCAGTCAAACGGGGCCGAACTATGGCTACACCTTC CASQTGPNYGYTF
TRBJ2-3 TRBV10-1 TRBD2 NA 15 TGCGCCAGCAGTGACGGGACTAGCGGCACAGATACGCAGTATTTT CASSDGTSGTDTQYF
TRBJ2-5 TRBV6-5 NA NA 14 TGTGCCAGCAGTTACTCTATGTTCTGGGAGACCCAGTACTTC CASSYSMFWETQYF
TRBJ2-1 TRBV30 TRBD2 NA 15 TGTGCCTGGAGTGCTGGACTAGCGGGAGAGGATGAGCAGTTCTTC CAWSAGLAGEDEQFF
TRBJ2-7 TRBV10-1 TRBD1 NA 14 TGCGCCAGCAGTCCCGGACAGGGGCGGGACGAGCAGTACTTC CASSPGQGRDEQYF
TRBJ2-1 TRBV19 TRBD2 NA 14 TGTGCCAGTAGTCTAGCGGGGGGCGACAATGAGCAGTTCTTC CASSLAGGDNEQFF